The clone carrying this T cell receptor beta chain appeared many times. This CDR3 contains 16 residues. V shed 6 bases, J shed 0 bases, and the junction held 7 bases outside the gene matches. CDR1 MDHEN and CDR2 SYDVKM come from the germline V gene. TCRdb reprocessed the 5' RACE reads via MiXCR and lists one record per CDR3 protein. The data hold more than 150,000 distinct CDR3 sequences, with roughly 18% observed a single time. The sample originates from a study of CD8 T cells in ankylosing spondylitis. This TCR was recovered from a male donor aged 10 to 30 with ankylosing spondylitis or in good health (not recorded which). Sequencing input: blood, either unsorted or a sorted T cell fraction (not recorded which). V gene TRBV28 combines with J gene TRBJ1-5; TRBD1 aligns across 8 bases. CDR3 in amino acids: CASRSSTGDSNQPQHF. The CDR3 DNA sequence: TGTGCCAGCAGATCCTCGACAGGGGATAGCAATCAGCCCCAGCATTTT.